The 12 T cell receptor beta chains below all came from one sample that was sequenced in a study of beta chain features in type 1 diabetes. Study-wide findings and caveats: Among patients with Type 1 diabetes, TCRB CDR3s were moderately but significantly shorter in every one of the four CD4+ subsets.

The whole isolated RNA underwent reverse transcription, so sequencing captured expressed TCRB transcripts. Method: immunoSEQ multiplex PCR; TCRdb's copy keeps in-frame clones and lacks some. The table has 680,000 or so clones, roughly 12% seen once. No antigen has been identified for these receptors. The source material was naive CD4+ T cells from blood. These receptors all stem from a man younger than 30 with type 1 diabetes.

The chain employs TRBV30 and TRBJ2-3, with D tentatively TRBD1 (5 bases). Germline CDR1 reads GTSNPN; CDR2 reads SVGIG (reference sequence). The CDR3 is 14 amino acids. Trimming cost V 0 bases and J 3 bases, with 10 bases left between them. The CDR3 coding sequence is TGTGCCTGGAGTGTCGCAGGGTTTACAGATACGCAGTATTTT. The encoded protein is CAWSVAGFTDTQYF. Full variable domain (missing parts from reference TRBV30 and TRBJ2-3): SQTIHQWPATLVQPVGSPLSLECTVEGTSNPNLYWYRQAAGRGLQLLFYSVGIGQISSEVPQNLSASRPQDRQFILSSKKLLLSDSGFYLCAWSVAGFTDTQYFGPGTRLTVL.

V is TRBV10-3 and J is TRBJ1-1; no clear D. V lost 0 bases, J lost 5 bases, and 7 bases lay in between. Germline CDR1 and CDR2: ENHRY and SYGVKD. This CDR3 has 13 amino acids. The CDR3 here is CAISESTGTEAFF. DNA of the CDR3: TGTGCCATCAGTGAGTCGACTGGGACTGAAGCTTTCTTT.

V gene TRBV28 combines with J gene TRBJ1-1; 12 nucleotides line up with TRBD1. The germline CDR1 and CDR2 sequences are MDHEN and SYDVKM. The V gene end was trimmed by 6 bases and the J gene end by 4 bases; junction bases not matched to a gene: 9. The CDR3 covers 16 residues. The CDR3 bases are TGTGCCAGCAGCATCGCTGGGACAGGGGGCGGCACTGAAGCTTTCTTT. Translation: CASSIAGTGGGTEAFF.

The V call is TRBV7-9, the J call TRBJ1-2; D uncertain. The germline V and J ends were trimmed by 0 bases and 8 bases, with 16 bases remaining between them. The CDR3 totals 15 residues. The germline CDR1 and CDR2 sequences are SEHNR and FQNEAQ (reference sequence). CDR3 protein: CASSLAPSGPTGYTF. The CDR3 region has the DNA TGTGCCAGCAGCTTAGCGCCCTCGGGTCCGACGGGCTACACCTTC.

Concerning this clone: Other DNA sequences in the same sample also yield this CDR3. This chain connects TRBV5-1 to TRBJ2-5; D is unclear. CDR3 length: 11 residues. Per germline, CDR1 SGHRS and CDR2 YFSETQ. V was trimmed by 1 base and J by 4 bases, leaving 2 bases between them. DNA of the CDR3: TGCGCCAGCAGCTTGCTAGAGACCCAGTACTTC. Protein product: CASSLLETQYF.

This clone was observed a handful of times. The chain couples TRBV2 to TRBJ2-3; no firm D call. CDR1 is SNHLY, CDR2 FYNNEI, per germline. The CDR3 covers 14 residues. Trimming removed 5 bases from V and 0 bases from J, with 9 bases in between. In DNA form, the CDR3 reads TGTGCCAGCAGTCCAGGTGTTAGCACAGATACGCAGTATTTT. Amino acid sequence: CASSPGVSTDTQYF.

The CDR3 DNA sequence: TGTGCCAGCAGCATAGGGACTACCAAGGACAACTATGGCTACACCTTC. Translating gives CASSIGTTKDNYGYTF. The V and J genes are TRBV5-4 and TRBJ1-2; the D gene is possibly TRBD1 (5 bases). The CDR3 has 16 amino acids. V was cut by 4 bases and J by 2 bases, with 18 bases left in between. Germline loops: CDR1 SGHNT, CDR2 YYREEE (reference sequence).

This clone occurred a few times. The chain joins TRBV30 to TRBJ1-1; 8 bases map to TRBD1. The V gene end was trimmed by 5 bases and the J gene end by 5 bases; junction bases not matched to a gene: 4. In germline, CDR1 is GTSNPN, CDR2 SVGIG (reference sequence). The length of the CDR3 is 12 residues. The DNA of the CDR3 is TGTGCCTGGCAGGGGGCGTTGACTGAAGCTTTCTTT. It codes for CAWQGALTEAFF.

The V and J genes are TRBV5-1 and TRBJ1-2, with D maybe TRBD1 (5 bases). V lost 5 bases, J lost 8 bases, and 19 bases lay in between. The CDR3 is 14 amino acids. Per the germline V gene, CDR1 is SGHRS and CDR2 is YFSETQ. The CDR3 protein is CASSYPGPQGGYTF. Written as DNA, the CDR3 is TGCGCCAGCAGTTATCCGGGACCCCAGGGAGGCTACACCTTC.

This clone has only one observation. The chain has TRBV27 and TRBJ2-3; D call uncertain. Germline V gene sequence: CDR1 MNHEY, CDR2 SMNVEV (reference sequence). The CDR3 has 14 residues. Trimming left V 2 bases short and J 4 bases short, with 10 bases between. In DNA form, the CDR3 reads TGTGCCAGCAGTTTAGCATCCCCGGCAGATACGCAGTATTTT. Translating gives CASSLASPADTQYF.

Note on this clone: Other DNA variants within this sample encode the same CDR3. V and J are TRBV7-9 and TRBJ2-3; no definite D call. CDR1 and CDR2 from the germline V gene are SEHNR and FQNEAQ (reference sequence). Trimming stripped 0 bases from V and 5 bases from J, with 3 bases between. CDR3 length equals 12 residues. CDR3 in DNA: TGTGCCAGCAGCTTAGCTCTAGATACGCAGTATTTT. Amino acid sequence: CASSLALDTQYF.

This clone was found a few times. The rearrangement uses TRBV28 and TRBJ2-2; 9 nucleotides match TRBD1. This CDR3 has 14 amino acids. V gave up 10 bases and J gave up 5 bases; unmatched junction bases: 8. Per the germline V gene, CDR1 is MDHEN and CDR2 is SYDVKM. The CDR3 DNA sequence: TGTGCCACACACAGGGGGCAGAAAACCGGGGAGCTGTTTTTT. Its protein is CATHRGQKTGELFF.